This is a list of T cell receptor beta chains from one sample in a study of post-analysis software for immune sequencing data. Each CDR3 protein is one row after TCRdb ran MiXCR on the PCR reads. The sample consists of fewer than 850,000 distinct CDR3 sequences, 46% of them appearing once. The sample was blood. These receptors were taken from a girl aged 5 to 17 with multiple sclerosis. CDR3s include the opening cysteine and the closing phenylalanine or tryptophan. The D gene is left open where the match is weak. Not every row has a clone size; where given, it reads once, few, many or a size class.

TRBD2,TRBV20-1,few,TRBJ2-1,TGCAGTGCTAGACCCTTTAGCGGGAGGGCTGTGGACAATGAGCAGTTCTTC,CSARPFSGRAVDNEQFF
.,TRBV27,.,TRBJ2-1,TGTGCCAGCGGTAGGGTTTACTACAATGAGCAGTTCTTC,CASGRVYYNEQFF
.,TRBV20-1,.,TRBJ2-1,TGCAGTGCACTAGGCACCTACAATGAGCAGTTCTTC,CSALGTYNEQFF
TRBD1,TRBV12-3/TRBV12-4,.,TRBJ2-3,TGTGTCAGCAGACAGGGGGCATTAGATACGCAGTATTTT,CVSRQGALDTQYF
TRBD1,TRBV5-1,.,TRBJ1-2,TGCGCCAGCAGCTTAAACCGGGACAGAGGTGGCTACACCTTC,CASSLNRDRGGYTF
TRBD1,TRBV27,many,TRBJ2-7,TGTGCCAGCAGTTCCGGGGACAGCTACGAGCAGTACTTC,CASSSGDSYEQYF
TRBD2,TRBV11-1,.,TRBJ2-7,TGTGCCAGCACCCCTTCGACTAGCGGGAGGTCCGAGCAGTACTTC,CASTPSTSGRSEQYF
TRBD2,TRBV5-6,.,TRBJ2-7,TGTGCCAGCAGCTTGCCGGGACTAGCTTCCTACGAGCAGTACTTC,CASSLPGLASYEQYF
TRBD2,TRBV7-8,.,TRBJ2-1,TGTGCCAGCATGAGAACTAGCGGGGCCTACAATGAGCAGTTCTTC,CASMRTSGAYNEQFF
.,TRBV6-2/TRBV6-3,.,TRBJ2-5,TGTGCCAGCAGTTACTCCCGTACAGGGGCTAGCGGAAGGGAGACCCAGTACTTC,CASSYSRTGASGRETQYF
TRBD1,TRBV5-4,few,TRBJ2-1,TGTGCCAGCAGCCCACGCGCCGGGACAGAGTCCTACAATGAGCAGTTCTTC,CASSPRAGTESYNEQFF
.,TRBV7-2,few,TRBJ1-4,TGTGCCAGCAGCTTAGTTCGGGGGGCCGGGAGAGAAAAACTGTTTTTT,CASSLVRGAGREKLFF
TRBD2,TRBV2,.,TRBJ2-5,TGTGCCAGCGGCACGCGGGAGTATGGAGAGACCCAGTACTTC,CASGTREYGETQYF
TRBD1,TRBV3-1,.,TRBJ2-7,TGTGCCAGCAGCCGCTCCGGGACAGGGGGTATCTACGAGCAGTACTTC,CASSRSGTGGIYEQYF
.,TRBV6-5,.,TRBJ2-1,TGTGCCAGCTTCCAGTCCCACTACAATGAGCAGTTCTTC,CASFQSHYNEQFF
.,TRBV2,.,TRBJ2-7,TGTGCCAGCAGTATCGCGTCTACCTACGAGCAGTACTTC,CASSIASTYEQYF
TRBD2,TRBV29-1,few,TRBJ2-7,TGCAGCGTCCTAGAGGCTAGCGGGACTTACGAGCAGTACTTC,CSVLEASGTYEQYF
.,TRBV30,.,TRBJ2-7,TGTGCCTGGAGTGTTGGGGGCCACGAGCAGTACTTC,CAWSVGGHEQYF
.,TRBV25-1,.,TRBJ2-7,TGTGCCAGCAGTTGGGGGAAGTCCTACGAGCAGTACTTC,CASSWGKSYEQYF
.,TRBV6-6,.,TRBJ1-4,TGTGCCAGCAGTTACGACTCCGAAAAACTGTTTTTT,CASSYDSEKLFF
.,TRBV24-1,once,TRBJ2-5,TGTGCCACCAGTGACCTTGACTTGGGGGAGACCCAGTACTTC,CATSDLDLGETQYF
TRBD2,TRBV3-1,.,TRBJ2-3,TGTGCCAGCAGCCTTCAGACTAGCTCCGGCACAGATACGCAGTATTTT,CASSLQTSSGTDTQYF
.,TRBV21-1,few,TRBJ2-1,TGTGCCAGCAGCCCGTGGAGACGGGAGAGTAATACACCTGAGCAGTTCTTC,CASSPWRRESNTPEQFF
TRBD2,TRBV5-5,.,TRBJ2-2,TGTGCCAGCAGCCCGGGACTAGCGGGATGGGGTAACACCGGGGAGCTGTTTTTT,CASSPGLAGWGNTGELFF
.,TRBV6-6,few,TRBJ1-2,TGTGCCAGCAGTCACCTGACATCTAACTATGGCTACACCTTC,CASSHLTSNYGYTF
TRBD1,TRBV7-3,.,TRBJ2-3,TGTGCCAGCAGCTTAGGCCCAGGGGGCGACGGAGATACGCGGTATTTT,CASSLGPGGDGDTRYF
TRBD1,TRBV5-1,.,TRBJ2-7,TGCGCCAGCAGCCTGGACAGGGGGGCCTACGAGCAGTACTTC,CASSLDRGAYEQYF
.,TRBV10-3,.,TRBJ1-2,TGTGCCATCACGGGCAGGGGAAGCTATGGCTACACCTTC,CAITGRGSYGYTF
.,TRBV7-9,few,TRBJ2-1,TGTGCCAGCCATGGACGCCTTCAAGCCTACAATGAGCAGTTCTTC,CASHGRLQAYNEQFF
.,TRBV6-1,.,TRBJ2-7,TGTGCCAGCAAGAGGACAGTAGGGTACGAGCAGTACTTC,CASKRTVGYEQYF
.,TRBV20-1,many,TRBJ1-6,TGCAGTGCTAGAGGCCTCGGCGGGCCCCTCCACTTT,CSARGLGGPLHF
TRBD1,TRBV7-6,.,TRBJ2-1,TGTGCCAGCAGACCTGGACAGGGAGAGCAGTTCTTC,CASRPGQGEQFF
.,TRBV28,once,TRBJ1-4,TGTGCCAGCATGGGGGGACACACCAATGAAAAACTGTTTTTT,CASMGGHTNEKLFF
TRBD1,TRBV12-3/TRBV12-4,.,TRBJ2-7,TGTGCCAGCAGTTTAGCGTTGTACAGGGGGCTTGACGAGCAGTACTTC,CASSLALYRGLDEQYF
.,TRBV9,few,TRBJ2-5,TGTGCCAGCAGCGTAGGTGACTGGGCGCAAGAGACCCAGTACTTC,CASSVGDWAQETQYF
.,TRBV5-1,few,TRBJ1-5,TGCGCCAGCAGCTCCCCAGTGCGAGAGTCGGAATCCAGCAATCAGCCCCAGCATTTT,CASSSPVRESESSNQPQHF
.,TRBV6-1,.,TRBJ2-5,TGTGCCAGCAGTGAACTCGGCAGGGCTAAGTACTTC,CASSELGRAKYF
TRBD1,TRBV13,.,TRBJ1-1,TGTGCCAGCAGCTTCCGCGGGGGACAGGGGTTCACTGAAGCTTTCTTT,CASSFRGGQGFTEAFF
TRBD2,TRBV7-2,.,TRBJ2-3,TGTGCCAGCAGCTTAGAGCTAGCGGGAGGGTCGGATACGCAGTATTTT,CASSLELAGGSDTQYF
TRBD2,TRBV7-6,.,TRBJ2-5,TGTGCCAGCAGCTCGGGGACTAGCGGGAGCGTGCAGACCCAGTACTTC,CASSSGTSGSVQTQYF
TRBD2,TRBV10-3,.,TRBJ2-1,TGTGCCATCAGTGGGTCGGGACTAGCGACCCACAATGAGCAGTTCTTC,CAISGSGLATHNEQFF
TRBD1,TRBV3-1,few,TRBJ2-3,TGTGCCAGCAGCCAAGAAGGGACAGGGATCTCGGGAGATACGCAGTATTTT,CASSQEGTGISGDTQYF